The present T cell receptor beta chain was sequenced within a study of blood T cell repertoires in COVID-19. Study information: Acute and convalescent COVID-19 samples came from the United States, Italy and Spain. The analysed material was cDNA or gDNA that came from T cells, B-cell-depleted T cells, or PBMCs.

This CDR3 contains 14 residues. From germline, CDR1 is SGHNT and CDR2 YENEEA. V shed 4 bases, J shed 6 bases, and the junction held 4 bases outside the gene matches. Here immunoSEQ multiplex PCR was the method, and the copy in TCRdb shows in-frame clones only, minus some. The table lists fewer than 500,000 clones, 70% to 85% of them singletons, with 0.85% to 1.3% in the top ten. The V call is TRBV11-3, the J call TRBJ2-7, with 12 bases fitting TRBD1. The sequenced sample consisted of peripheral blood. The source is a human donor with acute or convalescent COVID-19. The donor label of this sample is uncertain. CDR3: CASSSGTGGGEQYF. CDR3 sequence (DNA): TGTGCCAGCAGCTCAGGGACAGGGGGCGGCGAGCAGTACTTC.